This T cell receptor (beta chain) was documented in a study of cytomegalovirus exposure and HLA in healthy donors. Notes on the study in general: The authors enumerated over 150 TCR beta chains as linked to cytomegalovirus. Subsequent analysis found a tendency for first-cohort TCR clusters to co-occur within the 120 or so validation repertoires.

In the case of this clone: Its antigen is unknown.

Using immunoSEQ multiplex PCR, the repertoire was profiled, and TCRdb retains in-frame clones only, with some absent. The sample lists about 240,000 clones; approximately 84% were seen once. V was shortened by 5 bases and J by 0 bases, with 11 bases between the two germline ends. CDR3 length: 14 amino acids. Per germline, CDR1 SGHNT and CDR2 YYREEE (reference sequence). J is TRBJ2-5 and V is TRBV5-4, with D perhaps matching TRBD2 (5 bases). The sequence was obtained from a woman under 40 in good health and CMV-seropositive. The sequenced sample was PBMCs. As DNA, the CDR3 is TGTGCCAGCAGTGACGCCGGGGACCAAGAGACCCAGTACTTC. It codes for CASSDAGDQETQYF.